The table lists the clone carrying this TCR beta chain with a few counts. Its target is not known. The CDR3 covers 14 residues. The ends were cut back, 0 bases at V and 5 bases at J, with 10 bases in the middle. CDR1 and CDR2 from the germline V gene are MNHNY and SVGAGI (reference sequence). This sample was taken from a study of beta chain features in type 1 diabetes. For the study at large: What patients shared with healthy donors was a similar profile of age, gender and cell yields. Broader study findings: Significant though moderate, a shortening of TCRB CDR3s appeared in all four CD4+ subsets of Type 1 diabetes patients.

Since all of the isolated RNA was reverse transcribed, expressed TCRB transcripts were what got sequenced. The assay was immunoSEQ multiplex PCR, and TCRdb's table has in-frame clones only and misses some. The sample has 130,000 or so clones, about 16% seen once; the top ten hold 2.3%. This clonotype originated in a man younger than 40 with type 1 diabetes. J is TRBJ1-1 and V is TRBV6-6, with TRBD1 as a possible D gene (5 bases). The sample comprised central memory CD4+ T cells from blood. In DNA form, the CDR3 reads TGTGCCAGCAGTTACTCGATGGGGGGTACTGAAGCTTTCTTT. Translated: CASSYSMGGTEAFF.